Included here is one TCR beta chain sequence, with context. Its antigen is not known. The record originates from a study of OX40 agonist ivuxolimab in advanced cancers. Blood draws occurred at baseline, cycle 4 day 1, and cycle 7 day 1. Clones were sequenced by immunoSEQ multiplex PCR, and TCRdb holds only the in-frame ones, with some missing. The repertoire has about 7,800 clones, around 90% of them found once; the top ten carry 4% to 5.5%. Whole-study findings and limits: Some nonresponders also had low normalized T-cell clonal expansion. The work left the antigen specificity of expanded peripheral T cells undetermined. By week 6 at 0.1 to 3.0 mg/kg, blood CD4+ and CD8+ T cells had expanded clonally.

Specimen: CD4+ or CD8+ T cells sorted from blood, collected in a trial of the OX40 agonist ivuxolimab. This clonotype was obtained from an adult with an advanced solid tumor such as melanoma, head and neck, liver or kidney cancer.

The CDR3 region is CASSKTLAGQETQYF. CDR3 nucleotides: TGTGCCAGCAGCAAAACCCTAGCGGGCCAAGAGACCCAGTACTTC. The gene calls are TRBV7-3 and TRBJ2-5, with TRBD2 matching 8 bases. The CDR3 is 15 residues long. The trim removed 5 bases at V and 1 base at J, leaving 6 bases unmatched. Germline CDR1 reads SGHTA; CDR2 reads FQGTGA.